This T cell receptor beta chain appears in the sequencing data of a study of persistence of HIV-infected CD4 T cells. There are 15 residues in the CDR3. The germline gives CDR1 LNHNV, CDR2 YYDKDF (reference sequence). The V end lost 5 bases, the J end lost 1 base, and 12 bases lay between the germline ends. For this clone: Its cognate antigen is unknown.

Cells were stimulated nonspecifically with anti-CD3/anti-CD28 magnetic beads. CD4+ T cells upregulating both CD40 ligand and CD69 were sorted as responding cells. The libraries were made with immunoSEQ version 4 in survey mode. Genomic DNA was diluted to around 10 ng/uL, up to roughly 1 ug per sample. Clones were read by immunoSEQ multiplex PCR, and TCRdb kept only the in-frame ones, dropping some. The sample has 40,000 to 45,000 clones, approximately 93% seen once. The receptor was isolated from an adult man with HIV who was CMV-seropositive. Sequenced material: CD4+ T cells sorted from PBMCs after roughly 20-hour stimulation, taken from a patient who received antiretroviral therapy. The chain combines TRBV15 with TRBJ2-1; D remains unclear. CDR3 sequence reads: CATSSRSASYNEQFF. In DNA form, the CDR3 reads TGTGCCACCAGCTCCCGCTCAGCTTCCTACAATGAGCAGTTCTTC. The complete variable domain, with remaining parts taken from reference TRBV15 and TRBJ2-1, reads DAMVIQNPRYQVTQFGKPVTLSCSQTLNHNVMYWYQQKSSQAPKLLFHYYDKDFNNEADTPDNFQSRRPNTSFCFLDIRSPGLGDTAMYLCATSSRSASYNEQFFGPGTRLTVL.